One and the same sample provided the 6 T cell receptor beta chains below, sequenced in a study of T cell repertoires in cytomegalovirus infection (dated by TCRdb to between 2018 and 2021). Instrument on record: Illumina HiSeq 1500. TCRdb handled the public reads itself, with Q25 trimming in fastp and clone calling in MiXCR, and kept productive beta chains. Each CDR3 protein appears once, grouped with its most common genes and DNA. The sample table lists some 350,000 distinct CDR3 sequences, 15% to 20% of them with a count of one. The ten biggest clones cover 8.7% of the sample. Sequencing was done on a sample of PBMCs. These receptors were collected from a human donor in good health (CMV status not recorded). Some clones in this sample may be carry-over from other donors' samples.

This rearrangement joins TRBV7-2 to TRBJ2-2; D is unclear. CDR3 length equals 16 residues. The V gene's germline CDR1 is SGHTA and CDR2 FQGNSA. The V and J ends lost 5 bases and 3 bases respectively, with 16 bases between them. The CDR3 DNA sequence: TGTGCCAGCAGCGCCACCTGGACGGTATACACCGGGGAGCTGTTTTTT. It specifies CASSATWTVYTGELFF.

The sample holds a few counts of this clonotype. This rearrangement joins TRBV12-3 or TRBV12-4 to TRBJ2-5; perhaps D is TRBD1 or TRBD2 (5 bases each). Trimming cost V 5 bases and J 5 bases, with 18 bases left between them. The CDR3 is 15 amino acids. CDR3 DNA sequence: TGTGCCAGCAGTCCACTCGGGCAGGGAGTCGAGACCCAGTACTTC. This sequence encodes CASSPLGQGVETQYF.

This clonotype was observed a handful of times. This rearrangement joins TRBV29-1 to TRBJ2-3; 7 nucleotides agree with TRBD2. Trimming removed 6 bases from V and 0 bases from J; junction bases left unmatched: 6. Germline assignment: CDR1 SQVTM and CDR2 ANQGSEA. The CDR3 consists of 14 residues. The CDR3 bases are TGCAGCGTAAAAAGCGGGACTAGCACAGATACGCAGTATTTT. This translates into CSVKSGTSTDTQYF.

The chain couples TRBV9 to TRBJ1-1; 7 positions match TRBD1. CDR3 length: 15 residues. Germline V CDR1 and CDR2: SGDLS, YYNGEE. Germline trimming cut 3 bases from V and 10 bases from J; bases unmatched to any gene: 15. CDR3 sequence (DNA): TGTGCCAGCAGCGCAAACCCCGGGACAGTCTTCGGAGCTTTCTTT. Translation gives CASSANPGTVFGAFF.

The DNA of the CDR3 is TGCGCCAGCAGCCAAGTAGCAGGGGACTATGGCTACACCTTC. It is translated as CASSQVAGDYGYTF. V usage is TRBV4-1 and J usage is TRBJ1-2; D may be TRBD1 (6 bases). CDR1 is MGHRA, CDR2 YSYEKL, per germline. V was trimmed by 1 base and J by 3 bases, leaving 9 bases between them. The CDR3 contains 14 residues.

The table lists this clonotype with many counts. The CDR3 DNA is TGTGCCAGCAGCTTAGCGGGAGGGCTGCCAGAGACCCAGTACTTC. Amino acid sequence: CASSLAGGLPETQYF. V gene TRBV7-2 combines with J gene TRBJ2-5; 7 bases agree with TRBD2. V lost 0 bases to trimming and J lost 4 bases; unmatched junction nucleotides: 5. Germline-derived CDR1 and CDR2 are SGHTA and FQGNSA. This CDR3 contains 15 residues. The complete variable domain, with remaining parts taken from reference TRBV7-2 and TRBJ2-5, reads GAGVSQSPSNKVTEKGKDVELRCDPISGHTALYWYRQSLGQGLEFLIYFQGNSAPDKSGLPSDRFSAERTGGSVSTLTIQRTQQEDSAVYLCASSLAGGLPETQYFGPGTRLLVL.